This note documents a single TCR beta chain sequence. The CDR3 is made up of 13 amino acids. CDR1 is LGHDT, CDR2 YNNKEL, per germline (reference sequence). Trimming took 1 base from V and 6 from J, leaving 8 bases between them. These data come from a study of blood T cell repertoires in COVID-19. Study details: T cells, B-cell-depleted T cells, or PBMCs provided the cDNA or gDNA that served as material.

Per the original data handling: Reference gene primers were amplified, and this amplification served to estimate nucleated cell counts. TCRdb keeps only in-frame clones here, not all; method: immunoSEQ multiplex PCR. V, J and clone size were drawn from that table, and D and trimming were deduced from the DNA. The repertoire holds some 110,000 clones, approximately 74% seen once, with approximately 5.9% in the top ten. Enrolment of Seattle patients took place during active infection, and they were followed longitudinally. This receptor was taken from an elderly man with COVID-19, enrolled during active disease. Material: peripheral blood. The chain employs TRBV3-1 (or the pseudogene TRBV3-2) and TRBJ2-3, with a tentative D call TRBD2 (6 bases). This chain's CDR3 is CASSQGGEDTQYF. The CDR3 nucleotides are TGTGCCAGCAGCCAAGGCGGGGAGGATACGCAGTATTTT.